The rows below give T cell receptor beta chains drawn from one sample of a study of blood T cell repertoires in COVID-19. Only in-frame clones appear in the TCRdb table, and some are missing; sequencing was by immunoSEQ multiplex PCR. The sample gives 400,000 or so clones, approximately 90% of which show up once; 0.95% to 1.3% is in the top ten. Sequencing was carried out using PBMCs or T cells enriched from blood (not recorded which). Receptors originate from a man aged 30 to 39 who had recovered from COVID-19. Each CDR3 is given with its conserved first and last residue. Each record gives: clone size, V gene, J gene, CDR3 length, D gene, CDR3 DNA, CDR3 protein. A D gene is named only where the DNA matches it firmly. Where a row states a size, it is once, few, many or the class of an expanded clone; other rows omit it.

abundance: .
v_gene: TRBV3-1/TRBV3-2
j_gene: TRBJ1-2
len: 11
d_gene: .
CDR3nt: TGTGCCAGCAGCCGATCCAGGCAAGTCACCTTC
CDR3aa: CASSRSRQVTF

abundance: .
v_gene: TRBV6-5
j_gene: TRBJ2-5
len: 13
d_gene: .
CDR3nt: TGTGCCAGCAGTTCGATAACTCAAGAGACCCAGTACTTC
CDR3aa: CASSSITQETQYF

abundance: .
v_gene: TRBV5-6
j_gene: TRBJ1-1
len: 13
d_gene: .
CDR3nt: TGTGCCAGCAGCACCGACACCGTGGCTGAAGCTTTCTTT
CDR3aa: CASSTDTVAEAFF

abundance: .
v_gene: TRBV7-3
j_gene: TRBJ1-3
len: 18
d_gene: TRBD1
CDR3nt: TGTGCCAGCAGCTCGTACCGGGACAGTCGTTCCTCTGGAAACACCATATATTTT
CDR3aa: CASSSYRDSRSSGNTIYF

abundance: .
v_gene: TRBV27
j_gene: TRBJ2-3
len: 16
d_gene: .
CDR3nt: TGTGCCAGCAGTCACCGGATAGCGTCTAGCACAGATACGCAGTATTTT
CDR3aa: CASSHRIASSTDTQYF

abundance: .
v_gene: TRBV24-1
j_gene: TRBJ1-1
len: 15
d_gene: .
CDR3nt: TGTGCCACCAGTGATTCGGGCGGGGGCCGGGGAGAAGCTTTCTTT
CDR3aa: CATSDSGGGRGEAFF

abundance: .
v_gene: TRBV23-1
j_gene: TRBJ1-1
len: 16
d_gene: .
CDR3nt: TGCGCCAGCAGTCGGAAGGAGGGGGGGCTGATCACTGAAGCTTTCTTT
CDR3aa: CASSRKEGGLITEAFF

abundance: .
v_gene: TRBV27
j_gene: TRBJ1-4
len: 16
d_gene: .
CDR3nt: TGTGCCAGCAGTTTGATTGGGGCGGTAGGGAATGAAAAACTGTTTTTT
CDR3aa: CASSLIGAVGNEKLFF

abundance: .
v_gene: TRBV6-2/TRBV6-3
j_gene: TRBJ2-3
len: 14
d_gene: TRBD2
CDR3nt: TGTGCCAGCAGTCTCACTAGCGGGAGAGATACGCAGTATTTT
CDR3aa: CASSLTSGRDTQYF

abundance: .
v_gene: TRBV14
j_gene: TRBJ2-5
len: 16
d_gene: .
CDR3nt: TGTGCCAGCAGCCGGTCGGGGGGCACCCCCCAAGAGACCCAGTACTTC
CDR3aa: CASSRSGGTPQETQYF

abundance: .
v_gene: TRBV4-2
j_gene: TRBJ2-4
len: 15
d_gene: TRBD1
CDR3nt: TGTGCCAGCAGCCAAGGCGGGACAGGAGGTAACATTCAGTACTTC
CDR3aa: CASSQGGTGGNIQYF

abundance: .
v_gene: TRBV5-1
j_gene: TRBJ1-1
len: 14
d_gene: .
CDR3nt: TGCGCCAGCAGCTTGGGCGAGGGTGGCACTGAAGCTTTCTTT
CDR3aa: CASSLGEGGTEAFF

abundance: .
v_gene: TRBV29-1
j_gene: TRBJ2-2
len: 15
d_gene: .
CDR3nt: TGCAGCGTTGTTTTCGGGGGTCCGAACACCGGGGAGCTGTTTTTT
CDR3aa: CSVVFGGPNTGELFF

abundance: .
v_gene: TRBV28
j_gene: TRBJ2-1
len: 19
d_gene: TRBD2
CDR3nt: TGTGCCAGCAGTTTAAAGCGGACTAGCGGTTCCAGCTCCTACAATGAGCAGTTCTTC
CDR3aa: CASSLKRTSGSSSYNEQFF

abundance: few
v_gene: TRBV7-9
j_gene: TRBJ1-6
len: 15
d_gene: TRBD1
CDR3nt: TGTGCCAGCAGCTTAGGGTCGACAGGGTACTCACCCCTCCACTTT
CDR3aa: CASSLGSTGYSPLHF

abundance: .
v_gene: TRBV6-1
j_gene: TRBJ2-4
len: 17
d_gene: .
CDR3nt: TGTGCCAGCAGTGAACCCGTTGCCGAGAAGGCCAAAAACATTCAGTACTTC
CDR3aa: CASSEPVAEKAKNIQYF

abundance: .
v_gene: TRBV10-1
j_gene: TRBJ2-7
len: 12
d_gene: .
CDR3nt: TGCGCCAGCAGTGAGCCAGGGGTCGAGCAGTACTTC
CDR3aa: CASSEPGVEQYF

abundance: .
v_gene: TRBV27
j_gene: TRBJ2-7
len: 14
d_gene: TRBD2
CDR3nt: TGTGCCAGCAGTTATACGGGAGGGCCCTCCGAGCAGTACTTC
CDR3aa: CASSYTGGPSEQYF

abundance: once
v_gene: TRBV5-8
j_gene: TRBJ2-5
len: 16
d_gene: TRBD1
CDR3nt: TGTGCCAGCAGCTTAACCGGGACAGGGGTAGGAAAGACCCAGTACTTC
CDR3aa: CASSLTGTGVGKTQYF

abundance: .
v_gene: TRBV19
j_gene: TRBJ2-7
len: 13
d_gene: TRBD1
CDR3nt: TGTGCCAGTCTGGGACAGAACCAACCCAAGCAGTACTTC
CDR3aa: CASLGQNQPKQYF

abundance: .
v_gene: TRBV6-5
j_gene: TRBJ1-2
len: 14
d_gene: .
CDR3nt: TGTGCCAGCAGTTACGCGGGGTTGTACTATGGCTACACCTTC
CDR3aa: CASSYAGLYYGYTF

abundance: .
v_gene: TRBV12-2
j_gene: TRBJ2-3
len: 18
d_gene: .
CDR3nt: TGTGCAAGTCGCTTTTCTTCGCCGGGACAGGGAAAAGAAGATACGCAGTATTTT
CDR3aa: CASRFSSPGQGKEDTQYF

abundance: .
v_gene: TRBV7-3
j_gene: TRBJ2-4
len: 15
d_gene: .
CDR3nt: TGTGCCAGCAGCCTCGACGGGAGTTCGGAAAACATTCAGTACTTC
CDR3aa: CASSLDGSSENIQYF

abundance: few
v_gene: TRBV3-1/TRBV3-2
j_gene: TRBJ2-1
len: 15
d_gene: TRBD2
CDR3nt: TGTGCCAGCAGCCGGACTAGCGGTACCTACAATGAGCAGTTCTTC
CDR3aa: CASSRTSGTYNEQFF

abundance: .
v_gene: TRBV6-5
j_gene: TRBJ2-5
len: 13
d_gene: .
CDR3nt: TGTGCCAGCAGGATTAGCGGTAAAGAGACCCAGTACTTC
CDR3aa: CASRISGKETQYF

abundance: .
v_gene: TRBV5-1
j_gene: TRBJ1-6
len: 14
d_gene: .
CDR3nt: TGCGCCAGCGGTGCTGAGGCCCGGAGGTCACCCCTCCACTTT
CDR3aa: CASGAEARRSPLHF

abundance: .
v_gene: TRBV12-3/TRBV12-4
j_gene: TRBJ2-5
len: 13
d_gene: TRBD1
CDR3nt: TGTGCCAGCGGTCCTAGGGGGCTTGAGACCCAGTACTTC
CDR3aa: CASGPRGLETQYF

abundance: once
v_gene: TRBV7-8
j_gene: TRBJ2-7
len: 14
d_gene: TRBD2
CDR3nt: TGTGCCAGCAGCTTAGATAGTAGCGGGAGGGCAAAGTACTTC
CDR3aa: CASSLDSSGRAKYF

abundance: .
v_gene: TRBV3-1/TRBV3-2
j_gene: TRBJ1-1
len: 14
d_gene: .
CDR3nt: TGTGCCAGCAGCCAAGGGGCGGGCGGCACTGAAGCTTTCTTT
CDR3aa: CASSQGAGGTEAFF

abundance: .
v_gene: TRBV19
j_gene: TRBJ1-1
len: 14
d_gene: TRBD1
CDR3nt: TGTGCCAGTAGTAGGACAGGGTCGGACACTGAAGCTTTCTTT
CDR3aa: CASSRTGSDTEAFF

abundance: .
v_gene: TRBV12-5
j_gene: TRBJ1-1
len: 13
d_gene: TRBD1
CDR3nt: TGTGCTAGTGGAAGACAGGGTGGCACTGAAGCTTTCTTT
CDR3aa: CASGRQGGTEAFF

abundance: once
v_gene: TRBV19
j_gene: TRBJ2-1
len: 13
d_gene: TRBD1
CDR3nt: TGTGCCAGTTGTCGGACAGGGGGGAATGAGCAGTTCTTC
CDR3aa: CASCRTGGNEQFF

abundance: few
v_gene: TRBV11-2
j_gene: TRBJ2-7
len: 12
d_gene: .
CDR3nt: TGTGCCAGCAGCTTAGGGGGACTTAAGCAGTACTTC
CDR3aa: CASSLGGLKQYF

abundance: .
v_gene: TRBV27
j_gene: TRBJ1-5
len: 14
d_gene: TRBD1
CDR3nt: TGTGCCAGCAGTCGGGGACAGGGAGGACAGCCCCAGCATTTT
CDR3aa: CASSRGQGGQPQHF

abundance: .
v_gene: TRBV6-1
j_gene: TRBJ2-7
len: 14
d_gene: .
CDR3nt: TGTGCCAGCAGTGAAGCGGGGCCCTACTACGAGCAGTACTTC
CDR3aa: CASSEAGPYYEQYF

abundance: .
v_gene: TRBV30
j_gene: TRBJ1-1
len: 12
d_gene: .
CDR3nt: TGTGCCAGAGAAACAGGGTCGGCTGAAGCTTTCTTT
CDR3aa: CARETGSAEAFF

abundance: once
v_gene: TRBV29-1
j_gene: TRBJ2-3
len: 16
d_gene: TRBD2
CDR3nt: TGCAGCGTTGAAGCCCGGCTAGCGGGAAACACAGATACGCAGTATTTT
CDR3aa: CSVEARLAGNTDTQYF

abundance: .
v_gene: TRBV4-1
j_gene: TRBJ2-1
len: 14
d_gene: TRBD1
CDR3nt: TGCGCCAGCAGCGAAAACAGGGGGTTCTATGAGCAGTTCTTC
CDR3aa: CASSENRGFYEQFF

abundance: .
v_gene: TRBV5-5
j_gene: TRBJ2-1
len: 14
d_gene: .
CDR3nt: TGTGCCAGCAGCCGGGCAGACCAGCGGAATGAGCAGTTCTTC
CDR3aa: CASSRADQRNEQFF

abundance: .
v_gene: TRBV27
j_gene: TRBJ2-2
len: 13
d_gene: .
CDR3nt: TGTGCCAGCAGTCTAATGAACACCGGGGAGCTGTTTTTT
CDR3aa: CASSLMNTGELFF